This TCR beta chain derives from a study of response to subunit inactivated influenza vaccine. General observations from the study: Authors suggested each seasonal influenza vaccination recruits few new T cells.

This clonotype was picked up a small number of times. The antigen remains undetermined. CDR1 is SQVTM, CDR2 ANQGSEA, per germline. CDR3 size: 15 residues. V dropped 5 bases and J dropped 4; count of bases not matched to a gene: 4. MiXCR was run by TCRdb on the RT-PCR reads, yielding one entry per CDR3 protein. This table has 650,000 to 800,000 distinct CDR3 sequences, 11% to 15% appearing once. The sequencing used PBMCs from blood, collected 14 days before vaccination. V usage is TRBV29-1 and J usage is TRBJ2-1, with 14 bases aligning to TRBD2. The TCR originated in a man aged 45-65 years who received an inactivated influenza vaccine. CDR3 loop: CSVRTSGGSYNEQFF. CDR3 bases: TGCAGCGTTCGGACTAGCGGGGGGTCTTACAATGAGCAGTTCTTC.